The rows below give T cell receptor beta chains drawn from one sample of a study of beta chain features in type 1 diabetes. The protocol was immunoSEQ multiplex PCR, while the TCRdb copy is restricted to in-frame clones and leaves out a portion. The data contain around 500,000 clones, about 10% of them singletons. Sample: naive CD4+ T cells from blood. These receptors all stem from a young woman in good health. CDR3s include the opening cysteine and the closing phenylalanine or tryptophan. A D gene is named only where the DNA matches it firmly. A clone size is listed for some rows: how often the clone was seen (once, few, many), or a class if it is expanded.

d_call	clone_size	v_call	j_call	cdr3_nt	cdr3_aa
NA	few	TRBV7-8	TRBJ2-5	TGTGCCAGCAGCGGCAGGGTATTGCGGGGAGAGACCCAGTACTTC	CASSGRVLRGETQYF
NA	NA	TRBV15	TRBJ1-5	TGTGCCACCAGCAGACACAGGGCCGGTCAGCCCCAGCATTTT	CATSRHRAGQPQHF
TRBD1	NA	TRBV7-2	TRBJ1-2	TGTGCCAGCAGCTTAGGGATCGGGACAGGGATCTATGGCTACACCTTC	CASSLGIGTGIYGYTF
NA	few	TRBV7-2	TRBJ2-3	TGTGCCAGCAACCTAGCACCAGATACGCAGTATTTT	CASNLAPDTQYF
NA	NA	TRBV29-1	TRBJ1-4	TGCAGCTATGGCTCAGGGGACGGCCAAGCTGAAAAACTGTTTTTT	CSYGSGDGQAEKLFF
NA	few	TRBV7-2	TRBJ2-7	TGTGCCAGCAGCTTAGGGACAGCAGCCTCCTACGAGCAGTACTTC	CASSLGTAASYEQYF
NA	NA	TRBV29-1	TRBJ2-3	TGCAGCGTTGGGCCAGGGGCAGATACGCAGTATTTT	CSVGPGADTQYF
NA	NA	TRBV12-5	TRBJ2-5	TGTGCTAGTGGTTTGGGATATTCGGCAGGGTTAAGAGAGACCCAGTACTTC	CASGLGYSAGLRETQYF
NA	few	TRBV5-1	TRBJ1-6	TGCGCCAGCAGCTTGACAGGACCCTGGGATTCACCCCTCCACTTT	CASSLTGPWDSPLHF
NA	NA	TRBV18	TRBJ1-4	TGTGCCAGCTCACCAAAGGGTGAAAAACTGTTTTTT	CASSPKGEKLFF
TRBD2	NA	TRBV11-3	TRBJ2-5	TGTGCCAGCAGCTTTGACTGGACTAGCGTGGAGACCCAGTACTTC	CASSFDWTSVETQYF